These 9 T cell receptor beta chains share one sample of origin, sequenced in a study of shared clonotypes between healthy human individuals. Data came from immunoSEQ multiplex PCR; TCRdb stores just in-frame clones and leaves some out. The data contain hundreds of thousands of clones, roughly three quarters of them singletons. Input material: PBMCs. The origin of the receptors is a woman aged 35 to 49 in good health. Some clones in this sample may be carry-over from other donors' samples.

The rearrangement uses TRBV7-8 and TRBJ2-1; 13 bases are shared with TRBD2. Germline lookup yields CDR1 SGHVS and CDR2 FQNEAQ. Trimming cost V 4 bases and J 7 bases; bases outside gene matches: 7. The CDR3 runs to 16 residues. As DNA, the CDR3 is TGTGCCAGCAGCTCCAAGACTAGCGGGAGGACGAATGAGCAGTTCTTC. Protein sequence: CASSSKTSGRTNEQFF.

The chain joins TRBV4-1 to TRBJ1-6, with 11 bases that match TRBD1. CDR3 size: 18 residues. Germline-derived CDR1 and CDR2 are MGHRA and YSYEKL. Unmatched junction bases numbered 10, after V lost 2 bases and J lost 7 bases. This CDR3 reads CASSQPTGTGGRNSPLHF. Written as DNA, the CDR3 is TGCGCCAGCAGCCAACCAACCGGGACAGGGGGACGCAATTCACCCCTCCACTTT.

Regarding this clone: The junction departs from germline at one end; a sequencing error may be responsible. The DNA of the CDR3 is TGTGCTAGCAGCTTAGCGGGAGGAGGGACCGGGGAGCTGTTTTTT. Residues: CASSLAGGGTGELFF. The V gene is TRBV7-7, the J gene TRBJ2-2, with 10 bases fitting TRBD2. The CDR3 consists of 15 residues. Germline loops: CDR1 SSHAT, CDR2 FNYEAQ (reference sequence).

In its sample, this clone was seen once. V usage is TRBV7-2 and J usage is TRBJ2-7, with D uncertain. Germline CDR1 reads SGHTA; CDR2 reads FQGNSA. This CDR3 has 15 residues. Deletions cut 5 bases from V and 2 bases from J, with 16 bases between. CDR3 nucleotide sequence: TGTGCCAGCAGCCAGAGCTTGCCGTCCACCTACGAGCAGTACTTC. Residues: CASSQSLPSTYEQYF.

This chain connects TRBV28 to TRBJ2-7; tentative D call: TRBD1 (5 bases). V lost 2 bases to trimming and J lost 0 bases, with 14 bases between them. This CDR3 comprises 16 residues. Per the germline V gene, CDR1 is MDHEN and CDR2 is SYDVKM. As DNA, the CDR3 is TGTGCCAGCAGTTTACCACGGACAAGGGACTCCTACGAGCAGTACTTC. Protein product: CASSLPRTRDSYEQYF.

The gene calls are TRBV28 and TRBJ2-6; D unclear. V was clipped by 4 bases and J by 0 bases, with 10 bases between them. The germline V gene has CDR1 MDHEN and CDR2 SYDVKM. The CDR3 runs to 16 residues. The CDR3 reads CASSSTVNSGANVLTF. In nucleotides, the CDR3 is TGTGCCAGCAGTTCCACTGTGAACTCTGGGGCCAACGTCCTGACTTTC.

This clone was picked up one time. The chain's CDR3 is CASRTFSNQPQHF. In nucleotides, the CDR3 is TGTGCCAGCAGGACATTTAGCAATCAGCCCCAGCATTTT. The chain is built from TRBV6-6 and TRBJ1-5, with unresolved D. The V end was cut by 6 bases, the J end by 0 bases, with 6 bases between. This CDR3 has 13 residues. Germline CDR1 reads MNHNY; CDR2 reads SVGAGI (reference sequence).

The rearrangement joins TRBV5-4 to TRBJ1-4, with 10 bases fitting TRBD1. This CDR3 has 14 amino acids. V dropped 4 bases and J dropped 8; count of bases not matched to a gene: 5. Germline-derived CDR1 and CDR2 are SGHNT and YYREEE (reference sequence). The CDR3 DNA follows: TGTGCCAGCAGCGGGGGGACAGGGGAAGAAAAACTGTTTTTT. This translates into CASSGGTGEEKLFF.

V usage is TRBV6-5 and J usage is TRBJ2-5; D could derive from TRBD1 or TRBD2 (5 bases each). V lost 2 bases and J lost 0, with 10 bases in between. Germline loops: CDR1 MNHEY, CDR2 SVGAGI. This CDR3 has 15 amino acids. CDR3 loop: CASSYRRGDQETQYF. The CDR3, as DNA: TGTGCCAGCAGTTACCGTCGGGGCGACCAAGAGACCCAGTACTTC.